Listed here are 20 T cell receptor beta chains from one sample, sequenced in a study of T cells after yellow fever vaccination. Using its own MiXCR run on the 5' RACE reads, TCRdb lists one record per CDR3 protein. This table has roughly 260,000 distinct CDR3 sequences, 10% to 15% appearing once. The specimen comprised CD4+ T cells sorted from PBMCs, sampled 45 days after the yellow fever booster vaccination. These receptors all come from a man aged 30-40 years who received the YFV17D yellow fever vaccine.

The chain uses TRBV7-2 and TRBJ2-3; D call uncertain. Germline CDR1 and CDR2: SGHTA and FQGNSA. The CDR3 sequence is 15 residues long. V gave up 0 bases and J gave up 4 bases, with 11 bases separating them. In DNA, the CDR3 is TGTGCCAGCAGCTTAGCGATTAGCAGAGCAGATACGCAGTATTTT. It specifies CASSLAISRADTQYF.

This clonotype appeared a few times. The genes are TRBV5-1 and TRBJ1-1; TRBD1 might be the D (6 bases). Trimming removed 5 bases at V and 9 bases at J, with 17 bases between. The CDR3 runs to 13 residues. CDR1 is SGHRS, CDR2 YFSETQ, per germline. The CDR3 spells CASRLEVGAKAFF. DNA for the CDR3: TGCGCCAGCAGGTTAGAGGTGGGGGCGAAAGCTTTCTTT.

The chain's CDR3 is CATSDLPGDSGANVLTF. The CDR3 DNA reads TGTGCCACCAGTGATTTACCAGGAGACTCTGGGGCCAACGTCCTGACTTTC. This chain connects TRBV24-1 to TRBJ2-6; D call uncertain. CDR3 length: 17 amino acids. The germline V and J ends were trimmed by 1 base and 0 bases, with 9 bases remaining between them. From germline, CDR1 is KGHDR and CDR2 SFDVKD.

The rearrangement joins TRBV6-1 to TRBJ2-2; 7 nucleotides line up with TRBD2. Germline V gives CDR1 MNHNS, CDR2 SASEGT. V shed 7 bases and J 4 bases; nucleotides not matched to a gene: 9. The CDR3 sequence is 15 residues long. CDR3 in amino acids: CASKPLAAVTGELFF. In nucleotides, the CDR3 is TGTGCCAGCAAACCGCTAGCGGCCGTCACCGGGGAGCTGTTTTTT.

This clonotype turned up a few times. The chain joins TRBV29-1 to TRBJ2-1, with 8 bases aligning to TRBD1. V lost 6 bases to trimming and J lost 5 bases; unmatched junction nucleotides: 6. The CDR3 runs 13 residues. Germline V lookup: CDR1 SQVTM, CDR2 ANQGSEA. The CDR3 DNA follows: TGCAGCGTAAAGGACAGGGAGGACAATGAGCAGTTCTTC. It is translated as CSVKDREDNEQFF.

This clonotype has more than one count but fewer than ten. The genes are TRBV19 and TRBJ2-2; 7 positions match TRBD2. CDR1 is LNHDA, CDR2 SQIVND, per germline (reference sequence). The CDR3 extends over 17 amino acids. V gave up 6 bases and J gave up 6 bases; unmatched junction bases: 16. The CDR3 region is CASRVVLGLGSAGELFF. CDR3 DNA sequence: TGTGCCAGTAGGGTGGTGCTCGGACTAGGCTCGGCCGGGGAGCTGTTTTTT.

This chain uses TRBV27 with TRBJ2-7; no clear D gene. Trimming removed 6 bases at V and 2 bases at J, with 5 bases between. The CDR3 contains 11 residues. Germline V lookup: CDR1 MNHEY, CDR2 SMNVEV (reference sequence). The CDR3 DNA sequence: TGTGCCAGCAGATCTACCTACGAGCAGTACTTC. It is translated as CASRSTYEQYF.

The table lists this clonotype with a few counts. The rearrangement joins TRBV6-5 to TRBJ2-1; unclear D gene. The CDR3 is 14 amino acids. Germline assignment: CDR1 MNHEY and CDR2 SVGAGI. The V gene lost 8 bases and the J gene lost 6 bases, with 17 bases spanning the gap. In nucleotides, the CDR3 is TGTGCCAGCGTTGGTTCGAACTTCGGCAATGAGCAGTTCTTC. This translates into CASVGSNFGNEQFF.

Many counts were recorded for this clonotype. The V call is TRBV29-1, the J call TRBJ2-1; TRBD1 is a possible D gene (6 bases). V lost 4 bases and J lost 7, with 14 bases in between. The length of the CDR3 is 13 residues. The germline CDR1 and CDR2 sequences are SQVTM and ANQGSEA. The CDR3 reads CSVASRGENEQFF. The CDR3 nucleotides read TGCAGCGTTGCCAGCAGGGGAGAAAATGAGCAGTTCTTC.

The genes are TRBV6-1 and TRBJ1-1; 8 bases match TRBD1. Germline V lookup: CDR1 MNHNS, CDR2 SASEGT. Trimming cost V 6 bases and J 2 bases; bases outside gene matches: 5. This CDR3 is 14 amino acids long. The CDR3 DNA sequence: TGTGCCAGCAGAAGGACAGGGCTAAACACTGAAGCTTTCTTT. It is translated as CASRRTGLNTEAFF.

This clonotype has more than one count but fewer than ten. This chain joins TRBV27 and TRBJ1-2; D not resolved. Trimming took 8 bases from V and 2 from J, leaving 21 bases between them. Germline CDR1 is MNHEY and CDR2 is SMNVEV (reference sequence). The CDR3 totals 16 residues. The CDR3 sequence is CASASPRRAFNYGYTF. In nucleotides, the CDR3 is TGTGCCAGCGCCAGTCCGCGGAGGGCCTTCAACTATGGCTACACCTTC.

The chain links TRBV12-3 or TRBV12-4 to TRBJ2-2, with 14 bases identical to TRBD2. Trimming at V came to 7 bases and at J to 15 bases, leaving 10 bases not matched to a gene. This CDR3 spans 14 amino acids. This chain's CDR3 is CASNEGLAGDQVFF. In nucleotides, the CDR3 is TGTGCCAGCAACGAGGGACTAGCGGGAGATCAAGTGTTTTTT.

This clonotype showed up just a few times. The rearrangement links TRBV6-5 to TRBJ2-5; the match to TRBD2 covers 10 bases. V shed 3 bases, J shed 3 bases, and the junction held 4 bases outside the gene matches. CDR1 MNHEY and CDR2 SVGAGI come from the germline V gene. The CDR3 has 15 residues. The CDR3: CASSYRLAGEETQYF. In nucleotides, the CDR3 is TGTGCCAGCAGTTATCGGCTAGCGGGAGAAGAGACCCAGTACTTC.

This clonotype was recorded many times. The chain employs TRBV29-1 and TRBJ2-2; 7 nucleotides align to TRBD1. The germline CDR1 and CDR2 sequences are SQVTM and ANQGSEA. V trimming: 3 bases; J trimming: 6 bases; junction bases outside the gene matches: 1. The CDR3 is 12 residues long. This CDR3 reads CSVDQGAGELFF. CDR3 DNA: TGCAGCGTTGACCAGGGGGCCGGGGAGCTGTTTTTT.

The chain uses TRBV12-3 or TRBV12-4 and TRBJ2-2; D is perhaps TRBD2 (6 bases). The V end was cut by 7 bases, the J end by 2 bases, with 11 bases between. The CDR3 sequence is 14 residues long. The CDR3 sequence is CASTWGVNTGELFF. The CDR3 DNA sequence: TGTGCCAGCACCTGGGGGGTTAACACCGGGGAGCTGTTTTTT.

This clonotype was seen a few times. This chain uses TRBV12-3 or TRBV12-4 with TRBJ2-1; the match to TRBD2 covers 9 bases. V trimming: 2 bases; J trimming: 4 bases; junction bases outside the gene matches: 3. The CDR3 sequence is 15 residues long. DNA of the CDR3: TGTGCCAGCAGTTTAAGCGGGAGGCGGTACAATGAGCAGTTCTTC. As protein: CASSLSGRRYNEQFF.

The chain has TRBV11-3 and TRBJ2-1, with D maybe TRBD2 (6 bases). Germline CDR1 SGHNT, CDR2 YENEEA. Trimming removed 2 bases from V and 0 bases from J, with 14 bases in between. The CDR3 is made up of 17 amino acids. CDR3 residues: CASSLNAWGGSYNEQFF. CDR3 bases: TGTGCCAGCAGCTTAAACGCCTGGGGAGGCTCCTACAATGAGCAGTTCTTC.

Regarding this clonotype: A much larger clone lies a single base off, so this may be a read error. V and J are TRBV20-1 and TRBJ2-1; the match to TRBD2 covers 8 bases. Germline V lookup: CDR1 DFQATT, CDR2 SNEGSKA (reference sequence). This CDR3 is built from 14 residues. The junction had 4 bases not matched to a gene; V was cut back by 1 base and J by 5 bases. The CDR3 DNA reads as TGCAGTGCTAGAGTGGCGGGAGGAGACAATGAGCAGTTCTTC. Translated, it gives CSARVAGGDNEQFF.

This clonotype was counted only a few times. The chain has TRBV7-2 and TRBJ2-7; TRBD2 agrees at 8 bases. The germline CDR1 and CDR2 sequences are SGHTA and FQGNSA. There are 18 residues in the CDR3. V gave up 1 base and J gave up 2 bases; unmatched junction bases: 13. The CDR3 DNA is TGTGCCAGCAGCTTAGTCGCGGGGGGTGGCGGCGTTCCCTACGAGCAGTACTTC. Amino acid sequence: CASSLVAGGGGVPYEQYF.

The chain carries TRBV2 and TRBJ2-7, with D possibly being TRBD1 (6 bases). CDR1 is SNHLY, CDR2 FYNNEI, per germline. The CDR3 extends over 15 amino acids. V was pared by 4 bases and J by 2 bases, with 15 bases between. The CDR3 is CASSAKGTLTYEQYF. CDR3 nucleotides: TGTGCCAGCAGTGCTAAGGGGACACTTACCTACGAGCAGTACTTC.